This T cell receptor beta chain was captured in a study of T cell responses to AZD1222 COVID-19 vaccine. Method: immunoSEQ multiplex PCR; TCRdb's copy keeps in-frame clones and lacks some. The sample records 130,000 or so clones, 93% being singletons. Germline loops: CDR1 MGHRA, CDR2 YSYEKL. V was shortened by 4 bases and J by 0 bases, with 10 bases between the two germline ends. The CDR3 spans 15 residues. This receptor was taken from an adult in good health. Sequencing was performed on peripheral blood, taken on day 0 of AZD1222 vaccination. The chain uses TRBV4-1 and TRBJ1-3; tentatively, D is TRBD1 (5 bases). The CDR3 sequence is CASSRGHNSGNTIYF. CDR3 DNA: TGCGCCAGCAGCCGTGGACATAACTCTGGAAACACCATATATTTT.